This T cell receptor (beta chain) emerged from a study of shared clonotypes between healthy human individuals. Turning to the study itself: Researchers drew samples from a couple of women and three men aged 18 to 49. Overall study results and limits: When compared with the clonotypes that were shared by all four sorted-subset donors, the non-shared clonotypes turned out to have lower generation probabilities. The naive CD4 repertoires of a few donors were compared, and approximately 4.7% of clonotypes were shared.

With respect to this clone: Its antigen is unknown.

The CDR3 runs 13 residues. Deletions cut 6 bases from V and 4 bases from J, with 12 bases between. CDR1 and CDR2 (germline): LNHDA, SQIVND (reference sequence). Replicate PCRs for sorted subsets used around 200 ng DNA; this equaled 30,000 to 35,000 T cell genomes. Sequencing was performed with immunoSEQ multiplex PCR; in TCRdb, only in-frame clones are kept and a portion is missing. The sample yields some 550,000 clones, 95% to 98% seen once. Material: naive CD4+ T cells sorted from blood. Subset given: CD45RA+ positively selected. The chain is built from TRBV19 and TRBJ1-2, with TRBD1 as a possible D gene (5 bases). The sequence came from a woman aged 25 to 39 in good health. The DNA of the CDR3 is TGTGCCAGTAGCCGGGACGGGGGCTATGGCTACACCTTC. This codes for CASSRDGGYGYTF.